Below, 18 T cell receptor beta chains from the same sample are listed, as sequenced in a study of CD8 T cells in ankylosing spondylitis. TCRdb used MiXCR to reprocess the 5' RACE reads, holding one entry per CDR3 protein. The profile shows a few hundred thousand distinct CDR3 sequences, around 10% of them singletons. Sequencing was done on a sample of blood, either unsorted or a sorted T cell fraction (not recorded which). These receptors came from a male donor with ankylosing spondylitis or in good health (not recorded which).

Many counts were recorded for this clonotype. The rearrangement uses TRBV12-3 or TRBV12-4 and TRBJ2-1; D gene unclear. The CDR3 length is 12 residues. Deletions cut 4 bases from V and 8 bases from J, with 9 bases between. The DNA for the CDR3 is TGTGCCAGCAGTTCGGTTGGGGATGAGCAGTTCTTC. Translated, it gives CASSSVGDEQFF.

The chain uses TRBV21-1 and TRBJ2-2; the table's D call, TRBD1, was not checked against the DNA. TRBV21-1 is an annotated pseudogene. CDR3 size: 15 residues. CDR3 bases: TGTGACAGCAGCAGGGGGATCCCGAACACCGGGGAGCTGTTTTTT. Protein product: CDSSRGIPNTGELFF.

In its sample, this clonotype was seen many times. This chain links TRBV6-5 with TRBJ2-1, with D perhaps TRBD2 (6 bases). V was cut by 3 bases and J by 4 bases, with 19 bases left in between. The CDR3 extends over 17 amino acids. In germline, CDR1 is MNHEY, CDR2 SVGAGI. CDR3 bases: TGTGCCAGCAGTTATCGAACCGGCCAGCGGGTATACAATGAGCAGTTCTTC. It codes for CASSYRTGQRVYNEQFF.

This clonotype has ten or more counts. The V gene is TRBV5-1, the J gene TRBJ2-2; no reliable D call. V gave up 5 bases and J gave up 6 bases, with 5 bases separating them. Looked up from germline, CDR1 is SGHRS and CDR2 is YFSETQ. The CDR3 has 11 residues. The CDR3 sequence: CASRDPGELFF. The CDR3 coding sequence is TGCGCCAGCAGGGATCCCGGGGAGCTGTTTTTT. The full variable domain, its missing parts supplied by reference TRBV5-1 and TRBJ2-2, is KAGVTQTPRYLIKTRGQQVTLSCSPISGHRSVSWYQQTPGQGLQFLFEYFSETQRNKGNFPGRFSGRQFSNSRSEMNVSTLELGDSALYLCASRDPGELFFGEGSRLTVL.

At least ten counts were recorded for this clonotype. The CDR3 spells CSAGRETQYF. DNA for the CDR3: TGCAGTGCAGGGAGGGAGACCCAGTACTTC. V gene TRBV20-1 combines with J gene TRBJ2-5, with a possible D match to TRBD2 (6 bases). Germline assignment: CDR1 DFQATT and CDR2 SNEGSKA (reference sequence). The CDR3 loop spans 10 amino acids. The germline V and J ends were trimmed by 6 bases and 5 bases, with 7 bases remaining between them.

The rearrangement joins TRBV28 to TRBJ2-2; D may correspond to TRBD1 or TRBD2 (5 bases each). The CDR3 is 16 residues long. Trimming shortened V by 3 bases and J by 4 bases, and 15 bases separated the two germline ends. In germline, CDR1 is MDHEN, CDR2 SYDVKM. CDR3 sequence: CASSFTFEGSTGELFF. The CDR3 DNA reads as TGTGCCAGCAGTTTTACTTTTGAGGGGAGCACCGGGGAGCTGTTTTTT.

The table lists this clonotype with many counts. The CDR3 coding sequence is TGCGCCAGCAGCACAGCGCCGGAAGTCTACAATGAGCAGTTCTTC. Amino acid sequence: CASSTAPEVYNEQFF. This sequence joins TRBV5-1 and TRBJ2-1, with no clear D. Germline loops: CDR1 SGHRS, CDR2 YFSETQ. The CDR3 consists of 15 residues. V dropped 4 bases and J dropped 3 bases, with 14 bases sitting between them.

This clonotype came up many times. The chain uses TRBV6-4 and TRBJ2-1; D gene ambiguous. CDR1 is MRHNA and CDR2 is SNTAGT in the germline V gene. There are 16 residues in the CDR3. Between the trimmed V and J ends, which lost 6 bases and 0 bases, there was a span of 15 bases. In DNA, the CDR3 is TGTGCCAGCAGCCTGCAAAGGGTGAGCTCCTACAATGAGCAGTTCTTC. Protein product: CASSLQRVSSYNEQFF.

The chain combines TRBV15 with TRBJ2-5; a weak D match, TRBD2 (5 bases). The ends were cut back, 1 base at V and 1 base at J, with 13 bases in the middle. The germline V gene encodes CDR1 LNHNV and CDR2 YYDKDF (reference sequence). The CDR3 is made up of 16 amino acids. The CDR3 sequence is CATSRGRGQSQETQYF. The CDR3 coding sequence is TGTGCCACCAGCAGAGGCCGAGGGCAATCCCAAGAGACCCAGTACTTC.

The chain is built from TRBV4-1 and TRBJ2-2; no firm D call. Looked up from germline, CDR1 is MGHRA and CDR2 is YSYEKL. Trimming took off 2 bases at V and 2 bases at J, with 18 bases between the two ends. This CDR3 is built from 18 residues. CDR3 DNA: TGCGCCAGCAGCCAATGGGGTACGGGCGGTACTAACACCGGGGAGCTGTTTTTT. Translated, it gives CASSQWGTGGTNTGELFF.

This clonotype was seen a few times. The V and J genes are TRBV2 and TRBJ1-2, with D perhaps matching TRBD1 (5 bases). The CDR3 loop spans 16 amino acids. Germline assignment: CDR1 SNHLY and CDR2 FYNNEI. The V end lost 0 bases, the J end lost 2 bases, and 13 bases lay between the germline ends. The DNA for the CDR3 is TGTGCCAGCAGTGAAGCGTCTGGGCAGGGCAACTATGGCTACACCTTC. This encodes CASSEASGQGNYGYTF.

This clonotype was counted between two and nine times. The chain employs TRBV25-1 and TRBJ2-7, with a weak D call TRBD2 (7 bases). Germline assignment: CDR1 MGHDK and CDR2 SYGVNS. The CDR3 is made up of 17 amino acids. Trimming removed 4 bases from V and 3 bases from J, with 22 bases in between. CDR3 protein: CASSGEPDKGGLYEQYF. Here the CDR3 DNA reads TGTGCCAGCAGTGGAGAGCCCGACAAGGGGGGGCTCTACGAGCAGTACTTC.

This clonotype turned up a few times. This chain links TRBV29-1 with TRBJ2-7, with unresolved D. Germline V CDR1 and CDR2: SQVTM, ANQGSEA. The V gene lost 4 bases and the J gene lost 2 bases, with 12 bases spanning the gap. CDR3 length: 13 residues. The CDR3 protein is CSVVLETAYEQYF. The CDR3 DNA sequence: TGCAGCGTTGTTCTTGAAACAGCCTACGAGCAGTACTTC.

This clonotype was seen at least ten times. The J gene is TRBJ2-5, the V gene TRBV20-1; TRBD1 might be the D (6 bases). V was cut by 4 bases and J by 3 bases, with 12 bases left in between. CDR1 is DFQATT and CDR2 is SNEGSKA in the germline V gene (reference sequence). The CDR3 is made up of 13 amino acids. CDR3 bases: TGCAGTGCTACTAGGGACACTGAAGAGACCCAGTACTTC. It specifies CSATRDTEETQYF.

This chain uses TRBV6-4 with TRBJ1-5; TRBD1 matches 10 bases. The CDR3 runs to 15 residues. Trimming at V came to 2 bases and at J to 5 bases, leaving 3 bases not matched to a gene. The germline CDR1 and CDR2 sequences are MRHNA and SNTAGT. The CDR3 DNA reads TGTGCCAGCAGTGACCCGGGACAGGGGTATCAGCCCCAGCATTTT. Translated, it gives CASSDPGQGYQPQHF.

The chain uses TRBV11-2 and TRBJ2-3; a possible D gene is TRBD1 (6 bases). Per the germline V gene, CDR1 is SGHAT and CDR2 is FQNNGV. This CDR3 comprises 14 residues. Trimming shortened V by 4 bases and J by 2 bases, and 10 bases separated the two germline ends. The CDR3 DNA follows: TGTGCCAGCAGCTCGGACAGATACACAGATACGCAGTATTTT. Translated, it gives CASSSDRYTDTQYF.

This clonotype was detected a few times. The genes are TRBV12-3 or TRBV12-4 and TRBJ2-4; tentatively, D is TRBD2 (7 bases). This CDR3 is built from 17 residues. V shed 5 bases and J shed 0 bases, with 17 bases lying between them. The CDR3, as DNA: TGTGCCAGCAGTCCCCGAGGGGGGGATTTAGCCAAAAACATTCAGTACTTC. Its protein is CASSPRGGDLAKNIQYF.

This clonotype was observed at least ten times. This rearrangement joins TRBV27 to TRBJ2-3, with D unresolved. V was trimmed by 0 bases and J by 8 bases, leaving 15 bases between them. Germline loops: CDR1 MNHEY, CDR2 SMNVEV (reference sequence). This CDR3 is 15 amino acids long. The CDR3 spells CASSLSIAGWGTQYF. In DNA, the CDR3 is TGTGCCAGCAGTTTATCGATAGCCGGGTGGGGTACGCAGTATTTT.